The 8 T cell receptor beta chains below come from one sample, sequenced in a study of T cell repertoires in cytomegalovirus infection. TCRdb itself ran the reads through MiXCR, one entry per CDR3 protein. The table includes about 600,000 distinct CDR3 sequences, 20% to 30% detected once. The sample consisted of CD8+ T cells from PBMCs. The receptors here all came from a human donor in good health (CMV status not recorded). Some clones in this sample may be carry-over from other donors' samples.

The chain uses TRBV28 and TRBJ1-2; no reliable D call. The CDR3 is 13 residues long. The germline V gene has CDR1 MDHEN and CDR2 SYDVKM. V was trimmed by 2 bases and J by 4 bases, leaving 8 bases between them. For the CDR3, the DNA is TGTGCCAGCAGTTTAACCACCTCCTATGGCTACACCTTC. Translation: CASSLTTSYGYTF.

The chain carries TRBV4-3 and TRBJ1-2, with 9 bases lining up with TRBD1. J lost 8 bases, V lost 0 bases, and 16 bases had no gene match. Germline loops: CDR1 LGHNA, CDR2 YSLEER. The CDR3 is 18 residues long. Written as DNA, the CDR3 is TGCGCCAGCAGCCAAGATACATGGGGGACAGGGATTCCGCGGGGCTACACCTTC. Its translation is CASSQDTWGTGIPRGYTF.

This clonotype occurred many times. The gene calls are TRBV7-6 and TRBJ2-3; a possible D gene is TRBD2 (6 bases). This CDR3 has 14 amino acids. Germline V gene lookup returns CDR1 SGHVS and CDR2 FNYEAQ. V shed 5 bases and J shed 2 bases, with 11 bases lying between them. The CDR3 region is CASSGAGFTDTQYF. The CDR3 region has the DNA TGTGCCAGCAGCGGGGCGGGGTTCACAGATACGCAGTATTTT.

Turning to this clonotype: One end of the junction varies from germline; a read error may be responsible. The chain has TRBV29-1 and TRBJ1-1, with D uncertain. Germline CDR1 and CDR2: SQVTM and ANQGSEA. This CDR3 has 13 residues. CDR3 region: CSVDFAGNTEAFF. CDR3 nucleotides: TGCAGTGTTGATTTCGCAGGGAACACTGAAGCTTTCTTT.

The chain joins TRBV14 to TRBJ2-7; D possibly corresponds to TRBD1 (6 bases). CDR1 is SGHDN, CDR2 FVKESK, per germline. V lost 3 bases to trimming and J lost 6 bases, with 12 bases between them. This CDR3 spans 13 amino acids. The DNA of the CDR3 is TGTGCCAGCAGCCAGGGCTCAGGGGCCGAGCAGTACTTC. Encoded protein: CASSQGSGAEQYF.

V is TRBV5-1 and J is TRBJ2-7; 8 bases agree with TRBD1. This CDR3 is 13 amino acids long. Germline V gives CDR1 SGHRS, CDR2 YFSETQ. The junction had 6 bases not matched to a gene; V was cut back by 4 bases and J by 6 bases. CDR3 sequence reads: CASSRDRSAEQYF. The DNA of the CDR3 is TGCGCCAGCAGCAGGGACAGGTCCGCCGAGCAGTACTTC. Complete variable domain (other parts from reference TRBV5-1 and TRBJ2-7): KAGVTQTPRYLIKTRGQQVTLSCSPISGHRSVSWYQQTPGQGLQFLFEYFSETQRNKGNFPGRFSGRQFSNSRSEMNVSTLELGDSALYLCASSRDRSAEQYFGPGTRLTVT.

This chain uses TRBV28 with TRBJ2-7; the match to TRBD1 covers 11 bases. The CDR3 loop spans 15 amino acids. From germline, CDR1 is MDHEN and CDR2 SYDVKM. V lost 3 bases, J lost 5 bases, and 6 bases stayed unmatched. This chain's CDR3 is CASSFRDRGFDEQYV. As DNA, the CDR3 is TGTGCCAGCAGTTTTAGGGACAGGGGGTTCGACGAGCAGTACGTC.

The chain recombines TRBV6-4 with TRBJ1-5; D unresolved. The V gene lost 2 bases and the J gene lost 5 bases, with 7 bases spanning the gap. Germline-derived CDR1 and CDR2 are MRHNA and SNTAGT. CDR3 length equals 13 residues. CDR3 residues: CASSDDRDQPQHF. As DNA, the CDR3 is TGTGCCAGCAGTGACGATAGGGATCAGCCCCAGCATTTT.